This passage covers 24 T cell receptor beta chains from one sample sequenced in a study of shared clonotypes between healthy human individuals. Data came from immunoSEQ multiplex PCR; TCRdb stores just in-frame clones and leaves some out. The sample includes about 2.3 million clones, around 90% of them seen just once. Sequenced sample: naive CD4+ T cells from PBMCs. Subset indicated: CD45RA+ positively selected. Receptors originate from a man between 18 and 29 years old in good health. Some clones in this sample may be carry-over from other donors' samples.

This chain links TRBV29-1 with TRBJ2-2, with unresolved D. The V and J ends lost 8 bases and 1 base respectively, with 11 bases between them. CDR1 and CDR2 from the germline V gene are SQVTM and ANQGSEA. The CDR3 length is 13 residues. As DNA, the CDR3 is TGCAGCTATCGGACGGGGAACACCGGGGAGCTGTTTTTT. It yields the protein CSYRTGNTGELFF.

The CDR3 reads CASSLSGSYGYTF. As DNA, the CDR3 is TGTGCCAGCAGCTTATCCGGGAGCTATGGCTACACCTTC. The chain carries TRBV7-8 and TRBJ1-2; D remains unclear. There are 13 residues in the CDR3. Between the trimmed V and J ends, which lost 2 bases and 4 bases, there was a span of 8 bases. Germline CDR1 reads SGHVS; CDR2 reads FQNEAQ. The whole variable domain, remainder taken from reference TRBV7-8 and TRBJ1-2, is GAGVSQSPRYKVAKRGQDVALRCDPISGHVSLFWYQQALGQGPEFLTYFQNEAQLDKSGLPSDRFFAERPEGSVSTLKIQRTQQEDSAVYLCASSLSGSYGYTFGSGTRLTVV.

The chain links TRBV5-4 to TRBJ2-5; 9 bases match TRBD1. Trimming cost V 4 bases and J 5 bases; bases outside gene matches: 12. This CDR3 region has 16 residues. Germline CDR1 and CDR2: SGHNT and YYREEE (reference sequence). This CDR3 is CASSPGGQGIGETQYF. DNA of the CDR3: TGTGCCAGCAGCCCAGGTGGACAGGGGATCGGGGAGACCCAGTACTTC.

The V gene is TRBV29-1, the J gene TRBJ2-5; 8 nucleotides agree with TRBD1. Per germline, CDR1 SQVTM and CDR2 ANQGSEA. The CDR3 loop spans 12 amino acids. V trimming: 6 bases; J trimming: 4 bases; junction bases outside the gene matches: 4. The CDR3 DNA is TGCAGCGTGGCGACAGGGGTAGAGACCCAGTACTTC. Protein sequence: CSVATGVETQYF.

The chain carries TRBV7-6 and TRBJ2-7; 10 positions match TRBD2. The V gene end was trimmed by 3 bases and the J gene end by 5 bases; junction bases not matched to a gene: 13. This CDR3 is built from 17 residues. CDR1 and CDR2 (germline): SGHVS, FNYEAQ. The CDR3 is CASSFSRSSGSLHEQYF. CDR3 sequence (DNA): TGTGCCAGCAGCTTTTCCCGATCTAGCGGGAGCCTCCACGAGCAGTACTTC. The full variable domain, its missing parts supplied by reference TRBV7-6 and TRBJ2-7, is GAGVSQSPRYKVTKRGQDVALRCDPISGHVSLYWYRQALGQGPEFLTYFNYEAQQDKSGLPNDRFSAERPEGSISTLTIQRTEQRDSAMYRCASSFSRSSGSLHEQYFGPGTRLTVT.

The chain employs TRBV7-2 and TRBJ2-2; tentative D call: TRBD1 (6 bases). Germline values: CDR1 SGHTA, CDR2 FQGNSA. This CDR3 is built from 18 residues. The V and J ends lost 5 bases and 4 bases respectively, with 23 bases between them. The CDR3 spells CASSPTQTGRRSTGELFF. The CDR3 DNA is TGTGCCAGCAGCCCAACCCAGACAGGCCGACGAAGCACCGGGGAGCTGTTTTTT. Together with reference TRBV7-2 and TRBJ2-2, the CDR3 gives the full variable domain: GAGVSQSPSNKVTEKGKDVELRCDPISGHTALYWYRQSLGQGLEFLIYFQGNSAPDKSGLPSDRFSAERTGGSVSTLTIQRTQQEDSAVYLCASSPTQTGRRSTGELFFGEGSRLTVL.

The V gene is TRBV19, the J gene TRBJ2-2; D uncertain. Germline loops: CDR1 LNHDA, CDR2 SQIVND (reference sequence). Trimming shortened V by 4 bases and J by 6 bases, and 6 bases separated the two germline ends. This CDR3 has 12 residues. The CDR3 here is CASSRFPGELFF. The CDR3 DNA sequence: TGTGCCAGTAGTAGATTCCCCGGGGAGCTGTTTTTT.

CDR3: CAWSVRRDGGYTF. In DNA form, the CDR3 reads TGTGCCTGGAGTGTCCGCCGGGACGGCGGCTACACCTTC. V usage is TRBV30 and J usage is TRBJ1-2, with D perhaps matching TRBD1 (5 bases). The CDR3 consists of 13 residues. V lost 0 bases to trimming and J lost 8 bases, with 13 bases between them. Germline-derived CDR1 and CDR2 are GTSNPN and SVGIG (reference sequence).

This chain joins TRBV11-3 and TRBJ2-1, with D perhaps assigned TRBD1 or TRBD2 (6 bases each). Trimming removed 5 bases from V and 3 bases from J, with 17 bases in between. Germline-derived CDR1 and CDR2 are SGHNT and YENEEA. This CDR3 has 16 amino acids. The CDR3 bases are TGTGCCAGCAGCGCCCGGGTAGGGGGGCACTACAATGAGCAGTTCTTC. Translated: CASSARVGGHYNEQFF.

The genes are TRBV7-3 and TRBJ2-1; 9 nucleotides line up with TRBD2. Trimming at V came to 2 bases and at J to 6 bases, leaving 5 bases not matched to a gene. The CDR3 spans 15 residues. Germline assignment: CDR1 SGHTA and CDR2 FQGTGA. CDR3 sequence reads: CASSLAGGGRNEQFF. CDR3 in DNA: TGTGCCAGCAGCTTAGCGGGAGGGGGCCGCAATGAGCAGTTCTTC.

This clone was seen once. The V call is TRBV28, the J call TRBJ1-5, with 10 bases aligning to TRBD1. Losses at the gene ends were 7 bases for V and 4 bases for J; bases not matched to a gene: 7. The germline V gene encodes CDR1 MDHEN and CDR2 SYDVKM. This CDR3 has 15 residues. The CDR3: CASKLGTGANQPQHF. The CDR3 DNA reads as TGTGCCAGCAAACTGGGGACAGGGGCGAATCAGCCCCAGCATTTT. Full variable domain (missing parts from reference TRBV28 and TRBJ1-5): DVKVTQSSRYLVKRTGEKVFLECVQDMDHENMFWYRQDPGLGLRLIYFSYDVKMKEKGDIPEGYSVSREKKERFSLILESASTNQTSMYLCASKLGTGANQPQHFGDGTRLSIL.

DNA of the CDR3: TGTGCCAGCAGTTTATGGTCCAGCAGCAATGAGCAGTTCTTC. This codes for CASSLWSSSNEQFF. The rearrangement joins TRBV28 to TRBJ2-1; D ambiguous. Germline assignment: CDR1 MDHEN and CDR2 SYDVKM. This CDR3 is built from 14 residues. Trimming left V 0 bases short and J 6 bases short, with 9 bases between.

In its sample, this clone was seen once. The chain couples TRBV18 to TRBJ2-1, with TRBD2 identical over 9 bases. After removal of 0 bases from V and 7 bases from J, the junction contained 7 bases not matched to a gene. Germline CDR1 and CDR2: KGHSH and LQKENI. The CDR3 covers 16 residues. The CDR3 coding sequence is TGTGCCAGCTCACCACCGGGGGTAGCGGGAGTGAATGAGCAGTTCTTC. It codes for CASSPPGVAGVNEQFF.

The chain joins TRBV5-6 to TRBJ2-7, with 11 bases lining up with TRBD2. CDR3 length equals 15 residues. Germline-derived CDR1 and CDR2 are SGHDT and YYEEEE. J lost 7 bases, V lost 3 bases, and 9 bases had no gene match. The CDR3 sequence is CASSSISGRGREQYF. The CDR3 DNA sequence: TGTGCCAGCAGCTCCATTAGCGGGAGGGGCAGGGAGCAGTACTTC.

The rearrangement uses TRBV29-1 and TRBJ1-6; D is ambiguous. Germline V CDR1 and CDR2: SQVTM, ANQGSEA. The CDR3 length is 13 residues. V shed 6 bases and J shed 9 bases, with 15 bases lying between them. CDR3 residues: CSVQNDYGSPLHF. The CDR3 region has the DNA TGCAGCGTACAGAACGACTACGGTTCACCCCTCCACTTT.

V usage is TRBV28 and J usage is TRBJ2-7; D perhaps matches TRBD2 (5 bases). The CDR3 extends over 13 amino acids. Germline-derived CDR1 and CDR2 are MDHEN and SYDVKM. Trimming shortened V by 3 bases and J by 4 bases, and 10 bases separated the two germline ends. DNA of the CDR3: TGTGCCAGCAGTTTCGGGGTCAAATACGAGCAGTACTTC. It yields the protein CASSFGVKYEQYF.

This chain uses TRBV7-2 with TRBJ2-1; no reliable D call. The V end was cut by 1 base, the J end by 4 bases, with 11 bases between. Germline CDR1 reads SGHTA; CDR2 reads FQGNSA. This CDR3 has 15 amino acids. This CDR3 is CASSLGVGFYNEQFF. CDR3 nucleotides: TGTGCCAGCAGCTTAGGGGTAGGTTTTTACAATGAGCAGTTCTTC.

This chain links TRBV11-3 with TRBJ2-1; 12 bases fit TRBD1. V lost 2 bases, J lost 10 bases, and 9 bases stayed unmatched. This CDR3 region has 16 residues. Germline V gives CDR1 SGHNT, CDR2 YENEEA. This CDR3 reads CASSLIGTGGAGEQFF. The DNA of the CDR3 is TGTGCCAGCAGCTTAATAGGGACAGGGGGCGCGGGAGAGCAGTTCTTC.

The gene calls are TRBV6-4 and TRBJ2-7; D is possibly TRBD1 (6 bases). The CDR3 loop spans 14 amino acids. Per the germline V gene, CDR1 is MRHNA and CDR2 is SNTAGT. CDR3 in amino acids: CALKAGDLRGEQYF. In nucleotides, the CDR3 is TGTGCGCTCAAGGCAGGGGATCTTCGAGGCGAGCAGTACTTC.

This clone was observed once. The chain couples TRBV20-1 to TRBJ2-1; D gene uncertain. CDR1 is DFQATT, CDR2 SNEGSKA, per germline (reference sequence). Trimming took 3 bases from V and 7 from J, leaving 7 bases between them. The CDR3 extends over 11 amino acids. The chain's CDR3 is CSASPKNEQFF. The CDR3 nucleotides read TGCAGTGCTAGCCCGAAAAATGAGCAGTTCTTC.

The CDR3 coding sequence is TGTGCCAGCATGGACGGGAACACCGGGGAGCTGTTTTTT. This codes for CASMDGNTGELFF. The V call is TRBV6-1, the J call TRBJ2-2; D is unclear. Germline loops: CDR1 MNHNS, CDR2 SASEGT. V was clipped by 7 bases and J by 1 base, with 7 bases between them. The CDR3 spans 13 residues.

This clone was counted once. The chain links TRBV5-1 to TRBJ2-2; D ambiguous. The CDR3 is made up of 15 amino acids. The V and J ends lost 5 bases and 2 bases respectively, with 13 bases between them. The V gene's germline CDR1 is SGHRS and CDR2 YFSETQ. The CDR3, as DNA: TGCGCCAGCAGGGTTGTGACGGGTAACACCGGGGAGCTGTTTTTT. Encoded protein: CASRVVTGNTGELFF.

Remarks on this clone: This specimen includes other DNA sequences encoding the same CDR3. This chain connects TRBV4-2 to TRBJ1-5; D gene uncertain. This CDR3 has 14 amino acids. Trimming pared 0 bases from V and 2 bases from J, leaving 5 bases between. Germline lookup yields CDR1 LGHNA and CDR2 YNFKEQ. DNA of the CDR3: TGTGCCAGCAGCCAAGACAGAGGCAATCAGCCCCAGCATTTT. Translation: CASSQDRGNQPQHF.

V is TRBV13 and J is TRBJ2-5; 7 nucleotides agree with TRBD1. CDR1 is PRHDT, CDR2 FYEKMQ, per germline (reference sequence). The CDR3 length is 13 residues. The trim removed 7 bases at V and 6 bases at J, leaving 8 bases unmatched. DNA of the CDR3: TGTGCCAGCACCCCCCCTAGGGGGCAGACCCAGTACTTC. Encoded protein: CASTPPRGQTQYF.